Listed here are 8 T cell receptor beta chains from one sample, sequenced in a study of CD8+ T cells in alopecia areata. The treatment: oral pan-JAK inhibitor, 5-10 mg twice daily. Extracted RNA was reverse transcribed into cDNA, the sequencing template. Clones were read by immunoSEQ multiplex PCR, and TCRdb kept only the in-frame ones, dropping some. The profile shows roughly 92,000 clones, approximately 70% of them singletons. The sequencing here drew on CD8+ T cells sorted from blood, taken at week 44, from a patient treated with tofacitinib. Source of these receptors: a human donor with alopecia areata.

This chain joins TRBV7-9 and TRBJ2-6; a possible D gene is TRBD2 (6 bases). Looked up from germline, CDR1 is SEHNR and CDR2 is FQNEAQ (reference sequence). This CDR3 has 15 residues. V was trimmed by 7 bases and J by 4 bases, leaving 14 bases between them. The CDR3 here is CASTLSSVGANVLTF. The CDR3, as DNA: TGTGCCAGCACCCTTTCTAGCGTCGGGGCCAACGTCCTGACTTTC.

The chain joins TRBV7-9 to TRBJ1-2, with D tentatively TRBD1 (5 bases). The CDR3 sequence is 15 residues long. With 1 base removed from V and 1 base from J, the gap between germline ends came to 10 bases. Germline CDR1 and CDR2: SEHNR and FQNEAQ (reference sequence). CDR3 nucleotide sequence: TGTGCCAGCAGCTTAGGGGGCGCCCGTAACTATGGCTACACCTTC. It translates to CASSLGGARNYGYTF. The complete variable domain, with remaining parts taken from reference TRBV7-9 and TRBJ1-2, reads DTGVSQNPRHKITKRGQNVTFRCDPISEHNRLYWYRQTLGQGPEFLTYFQNEAQLEKSRLLSDRFSAERPKGSFSTLEIQRTEQGDSAMYLCASSLGGARNYGYTFGSGTRLTVV.

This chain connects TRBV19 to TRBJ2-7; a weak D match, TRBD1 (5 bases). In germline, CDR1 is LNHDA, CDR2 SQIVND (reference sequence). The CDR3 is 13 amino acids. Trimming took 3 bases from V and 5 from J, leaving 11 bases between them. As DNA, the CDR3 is TGTGCCAGTAGTATCCCAGGGATCCACGAGCAGTACTTC. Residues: CASSIPGIHEQYF.

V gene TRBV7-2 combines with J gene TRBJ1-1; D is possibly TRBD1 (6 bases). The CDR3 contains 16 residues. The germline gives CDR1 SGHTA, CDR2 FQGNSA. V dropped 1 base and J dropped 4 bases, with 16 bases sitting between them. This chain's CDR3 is CASSLGGAVDGTEAFF. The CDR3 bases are TGTGCCAGCAGCTTAGGGGGGGCCGTGGACGGCACTGAAGCTTTCTTT.

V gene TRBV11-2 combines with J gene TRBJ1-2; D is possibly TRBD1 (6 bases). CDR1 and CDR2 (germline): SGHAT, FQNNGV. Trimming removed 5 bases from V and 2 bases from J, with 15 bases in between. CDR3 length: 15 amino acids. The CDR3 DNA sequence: TGTGCCAGCAGCCGATCAGGGGCAGCGAACTATGGCTACACCTTC. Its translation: CASSRSGAANYGYTF.

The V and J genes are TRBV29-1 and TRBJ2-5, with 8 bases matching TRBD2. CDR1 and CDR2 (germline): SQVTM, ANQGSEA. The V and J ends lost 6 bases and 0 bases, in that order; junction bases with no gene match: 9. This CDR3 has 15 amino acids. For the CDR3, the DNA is TGCAGCGTCGTCCCGGGGGGGGATTACCAAGAGACCCAGTACTTC. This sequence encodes CSVVPGGDYQETQYF.

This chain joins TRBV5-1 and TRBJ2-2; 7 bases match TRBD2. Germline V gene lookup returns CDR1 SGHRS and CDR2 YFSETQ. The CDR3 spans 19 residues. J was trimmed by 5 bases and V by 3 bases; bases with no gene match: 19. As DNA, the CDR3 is TGCGCCAGCAGCTCAACAACAACCTATCAGGGAGCGGGGACCGGGGAGCTGTTTTTT. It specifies CASSSTTTYQGAGTGELFF.

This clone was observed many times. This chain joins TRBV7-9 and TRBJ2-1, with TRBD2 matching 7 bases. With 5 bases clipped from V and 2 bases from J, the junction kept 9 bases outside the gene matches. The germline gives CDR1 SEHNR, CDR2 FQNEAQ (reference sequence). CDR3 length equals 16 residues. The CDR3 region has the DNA TGTGCCAGCAGCGCTCCAAGTGGGGGGGCCTACAATGAGCAGTTCTTC. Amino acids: CASSAPSGGAYNEQFF. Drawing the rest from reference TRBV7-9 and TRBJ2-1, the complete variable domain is DTGVSQNPRHKITKRGQNVTFRCDPISEHNRLYWYRQTLGQGPEFLTYFQNEAQLEKSRLLSDRFSAERPKGSFSTLEIQRTEQGDSAMYLCASSAPSGGAYNEQFFGPGTRLTVL.